Listed below are T cell receptor beta chains from one sample, sequenced in a study of cytomegalovirus exposure and HLA in healthy donors. Sequencing was performed with immunoSEQ multiplex PCR; in TCRdb, only in-frame clones are kept and a portion is missing. Here the sample spans 95,000 to 100,000 clones, less than 80% being singletons. The sequencing input was PBMCs. The receptors shown here come from a man between 40 and 49 years old in good health and CMV-seronegative. Each CDR3 is given with its conserved first and last residue. Each record gives: J gene, V gene, clone size, D gene, CDR3 DNA, CDR3 protein. D genes are given only for firm matches. Clone size, where shown, is once, few, many, or a class for clones that have expanded.

j_call: TRBJ1-4; v_call: TRBV5-1; clone_size: NA; d_call: TRBD1; cdr3_nt: TGCGCCAGCAGCTTCAGGGGGCAGGATGAAAAACTGTTTTTT; cdr3_aa: CASSFRGQDEKLFF
j_call: TRBJ1-3; v_call: TRBV4-1; clone_size: NA; d_call: NA; cdr3_nt: TGCGCCAGCAGCCGAACAGGGTCTGTAGGAAACACCATATATTTT; cdr3_aa: CASSRTGSVGNTIYF
j_call: TRBJ2-5; v_call: TRBV7-3; clone_size: NA; d_call: TRBD2; cdr3_nt: TGTGCCAGCAGCTTAACGGGACTAGGATCCGAGACCCAGTACTTC; cdr3_aa: CASSLTGLGSETQYF
j_call: TRBJ1-2; v_call: TRBV18; clone_size: NA; d_call: NA; cdr3_nt: TGTGCCAGCTCACCCACCAGGTTCGACTATGGCTACACCTTC; cdr3_aa: CASSPTRFDYGYTF
j_call: TRBJ2-1; v_call: TRBV6-6; clone_size: NA; d_call: NA; cdr3_nt: TGTGCCAGCAGTGCAGGGGCTAATTCCTACAATGAGCAGTTCTTC; cdr3_aa: CASSAGANSYNEQFF
j_call: TRBJ2-5; v_call: TRBV15; clone_size: NA; d_call: NA; cdr3_nt: TGTGCCACCAGCAGAGCGCCGAACTTCCAAGAGACCCAGTACTTC; cdr3_aa: CATSRAPNFQETQYF
j_call: TRBJ1-5; v_call: TRBV28; clone_size: NA; d_call: NA; cdr3_nt: TGTGCCAGCAGTTTGCCAGGCAATCAGCCCCAGCATTTT; cdr3_aa: CASSLPGNQPQHF
j_call: TRBJ2-7; v_call: TRBV5-6; clone_size: NA; d_call: NA; cdr3_nt: TGTGCCAGCAGCTCCCTCCAGACTAGTTTTATCTACGAGCAGTACTTC; cdr3_aa: CASSSLQTSFIYEQYF
j_call: TRBJ1-4; v_call: TRBV28; clone_size: once; d_call: TRBD1; cdr3_nt: TGTGCCAGCAGGGCACAGGGGGCGGGTGAAAAACTGTTTTTT; cdr3_aa: CASRAQGAGEKLFF
j_call: TRBJ1-4; v_call: TRBV7-9; clone_size: few; d_call: NA; cdr3_nt: TGTTCCAGCAGCTTGGCCGGGGGTGAAAAACTGTTTTTT; cdr3_aa: CSSSLAGGEKLFF
j_call: TRBJ2-5; v_call: TRBV5-8; clone_size: NA; d_call: TRBD2; cdr3_nt: TGTGCCACCACCCCGGGGGGGATGTACCAAGAGACCCAGTACTTC; cdr3_aa: CATTPGGMYQETQYF
j_call: TRBJ2-1; v_call: TRBV5-1; clone_size: NA; d_call: TRBD2; cdr3_nt: TGCGCCAGCAGCTTAGCGGGAGGCAAATACAATGAGCAGTTCTTC; cdr3_aa: CASSLAGGKYNEQFF
j_call: TRBJ2-3; v_call: TRBV9; clone_size: few; d_call: NA; cdr3_nt: TGTGCCAGCAGCGTTGCGTCGCAGGGCTTAGTAGGAGATACGCAGTATTTT; cdr3_aa: CASSVASQGLVGDTQYF
j_call: TRBJ2-1; v_call: TRBV9; clone_size: few; d_call: TRBD2; cdr3_nt: TGTGCCAGCAGCCCATCGGGACTAGAGGTCAATGAGCAGTTCTTC; cdr3_aa: CASSPSGLEVNEQFF
j_call: TRBJ2-7; v_call: TRBV25-1; clone_size: NA; d_call: NA; cdr3_nt: TGTGCCAGCAGTTCCCCCAGCTCAGGTCTCGAGCAGTACTTC; cdr3_aa: CASSSPSSGLEQYF